The clone carrying this T cell receptor (beta chain) has more than one count but fewer than ten. What it binds is not known. The authors sorted CD4+ cells into CD25+CD127- cells for roughly five patients. Following extraction, RNA underwent reverse transcription to cDNA, which served as the sequencing template. Sequenced by immunoSEQ multiplex PCR; TCRdb stores in-frame clones only, minus some. In the table there are 37,000 or so clones, around 57% of which are singletons. The data were obtained in a study of CD8+ T cells in alopecia areata. CDR1 MDHEN and CDR2 SYDVKM come from the germline V gene. This CDR3 is 14 amino acids long. Trimming removed 2 bases from V and 4 bases from J, with 12 bases in between. Study-wide results and caveats: Among the cells sequenced in scalp samples are also the resident alphabeta T cells of normal skin.

V and J are TRBV28 and TRBJ2-7; D not resolved. The specimen was CD4+ Tregs sorted from blood. The source is a human donor with alopecia areata. CDR3 sequence reads: CASSLPGLGYEQYF. CDR3 DNA: TGTGCCAGCAGTTTACCCGGGCTTGGGTACGAGCAGTACTTC.